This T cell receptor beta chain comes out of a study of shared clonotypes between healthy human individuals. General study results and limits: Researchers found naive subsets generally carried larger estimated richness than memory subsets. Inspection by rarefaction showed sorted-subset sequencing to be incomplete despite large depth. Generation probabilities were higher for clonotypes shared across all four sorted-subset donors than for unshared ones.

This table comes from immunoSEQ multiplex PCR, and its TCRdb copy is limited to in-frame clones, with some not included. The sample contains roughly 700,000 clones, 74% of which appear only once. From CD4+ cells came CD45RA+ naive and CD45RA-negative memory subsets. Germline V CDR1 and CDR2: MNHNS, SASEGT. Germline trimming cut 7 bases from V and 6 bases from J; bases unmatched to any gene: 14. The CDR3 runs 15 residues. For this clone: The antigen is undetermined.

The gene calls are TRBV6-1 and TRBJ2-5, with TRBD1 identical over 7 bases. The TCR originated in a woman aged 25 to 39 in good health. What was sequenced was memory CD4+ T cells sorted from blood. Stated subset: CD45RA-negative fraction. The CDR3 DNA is TGTGCCAGCAAGGGGGCCCCGGTGGGTATGCAGACCCAGTACTTC. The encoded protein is CASKGAPVGMQTQYF.